These T cell receptor beta chains were read from a single sample in a study of cytomegalovirus exposure and HLA in healthy donors. This table comes from immunoSEQ multiplex PCR, and its TCRdb copy is limited to in-frame clones, with some not included. The repertoire holds roughly 120,000 clones, with roughly 14% as singletons. The sequenced material came from PBMCs. These receptors all stem from a woman aged 18-29 years in good health and CMV-seronegative. Both conserved end residues are part of each CDR3. D genes are given only for firm matches. Rows may omit the clone size; those that give it use once, few, many or a size class.

clone_size: NA; v_call: TRBV27; j_call: TRBJ2-1; d_call: TRBD2; cdr3_nt: TGTGCCAGCAGTTTATCTTCCCTAGCGGGAGGGTCTTCCTACAATGAGCAGTTCTTC; cdr3_aa: CASSLSSLAGGSSYNEQFF
clone_size: NA; v_call: TRBV5-1; j_call: TRBJ1-4; d_call: NA; cdr3_nt: TGCGCCAGCGGATCGGGGGGGGGATCGGAAAAACTGTTTTTT; cdr3_aa: CASGSGGGSEKLFF
clone_size: NA; v_call: TRBV2; j_call: TRBJ1-3; d_call: NA; cdr3_nt: TGTGCCAGCAGTGAACTAGGCCCCTCTGGAAACACCATATATTTT; cdr3_aa: CASSELGPSGNTIYF
clone_size: NA; v_call: TRBV4-2; j_call: TRBJ2-7; d_call: NA; cdr3_nt: TGTGCCAGCAGCCAAGATAGACTCATCCCCTCCTACGAGCAGTACTTC; cdr3_aa: CASSQDRLIPSYEQYF
clone_size: NA; v_call: TRBV28; j_call: TRBJ2-5; d_call: TRBD2; cdr3_nt: TGTGCCAGCAGTCCATACACCTCCACTAGCGGGGTAGAGACCCAGTACTTC; cdr3_aa: CASSPYTSTSGVETQYF
clone_size: NA; v_call: TRBV5-1; j_call: TRBJ2-1; d_call: TRBD2; cdr3_nt: TGCGCCAGCAGCACGGGACTAGTACAGTTCTTC; cdr3_aa: CASSTGLVQFF
clone_size: few; v_call: TRBV12-5; j_call: TRBJ2-1; d_call: NA; cdr3_nt: TGTGCTAGTGGTTCGGGTAGTTTGGATGAGCAGTTCTTC; cdr3_aa: CASGSGSLDEQFF
clone_size: NA; v_call: TRBV7-2; j_call: TRBJ1-5; d_call: NA; cdr3_nt: TGTGCCAGCAGCTTAGCGTCAGGAGGGTGGTCAAATCAGCCCCAGCATTTT; cdr3_aa: CASSLASGGWSNQPQHF
clone_size: few; v_call: TRBV4-3; j_call: TRBJ2-7; d_call: NA; cdr3_nt: TGCGCCAGCAGCCAAGGGCGGGCCAGACCAAAGTACTTC; cdr3_aa: CASSQGRARPKYF
clone_size: few; v_call: TRBV19; j_call: TRBJ1-4; d_call: NA; cdr3_nt: TGTGCCAGTAGTATCCTGACAGGCGGCCATGAAAAACTGTTTTTT; cdr3_aa: CASSILTGGHEKLFF
clone_size: NA; v_call: TRBV5-1; j_call: TRBJ2-1; d_call: TRBD2; cdr3_nt: TGCGCCAGCCGGAGGCGGGAGGTGACCAGCTCCTACAATGAGCAGTTCTTC; cdr3_aa: CASRRREVTSSYNEQFF
clone_size: few; v_call: TRBV28; j_call: TRBJ1-5; d_call: TRBD1; cdr3_nt: TGTGCCAGCAGGCCGGGACAGGAGTCCCCCCAGCATTTT; cdr3_aa: CASRPGQESPQHF
clone_size: NA; v_call: TRBV29-1; j_call: TRBJ2-7; d_call: TRBD2; cdr3_nt: TGCAGCGGGACCGGGACTAGCAACTACGAGCAGTACTTC; cdr3_aa: CSGTGTSNYEQYF
clone_size: few; v_call: TRBV5-6; j_call: TRBJ2-5; d_call: NA; cdr3_nt: TGTGCCAGCAGCTTGGACATCAGGCCTTACCAAGAGACCCAGTACTTC; cdr3_aa: CASSLDIRPYQETQYF
clone_size: NA; v_call: TRBV5-4; j_call: TRBJ1-2; d_call: TRBD1; cdr3_nt: TGTGCCAGCAGCTCCAGGGGGCAGCTCGGTGGGGGCTACACCTTC; cdr3_aa: CASSSRGQLGGGYTF
clone_size: few; v_call: TRBV5-1; j_call: TRBJ2-5; d_call: NA; cdr3_nt: TGCGCCAGCAGCTTCGTCATCTCTAGCGCCGAAGAGACCCAGTACTTC; cdr3_aa: CASSFVISSAEETQYF
clone_size: NA; v_call: TRBV29-1; j_call: TRBJ2-3; d_call: NA; cdr3_nt: TGCAGCGTTGCTCCAGATACGCAGTATTTT; cdr3_aa: CSVAPDTQYF
clone_size: NA; v_call: TRBV7-9; j_call: TRBJ1-4; d_call: NA; cdr3_nt: TGTGCCAGCAGCTTAAGTCTGGGACTGCAGGGTGCAACTAATGAAAAACTGTTTTTT; cdr3_aa: CASSLSLGLQGATNEKLFF
clone_size: few; v_call: TRBV19; j_call: TRBJ2-7; d_call: TRBD2; cdr3_nt: TGTGCCAGTAGTATCGTCTGGGGGGAGGGCCACTACGAGCAGTACTTC; cdr3_aa: CASSIVWGEGHYEQYF
clone_size: NA; v_call: TRBV5-4; j_call: TRBJ2-1; d_call: TRBD2; cdr3_nt: TGTGCCAGCAGCGGCGCCGGGACTAGTGCCTACAATGAGCAGTTCTTC; cdr3_aa: CASSGAGTSAYNEQFF
clone_size: few; v_call: TRBV11-1; j_call: TRBJ2-2; d_call: NA; cdr3_nt: TGTGCCAGCAGCTTCGTAAACAGTTTGGGCACCGGGGAGCTGTTTTTT; cdr3_aa: CASSFVNSLGTGELFF
clone_size: NA; v_call: TRBV7-2; j_call: TRBJ2-7; d_call: NA; cdr3_nt: TGTGCCAGCAGCTTAGCGGGACTCCACTCCTACGAGCAGTACTTC; cdr3_aa: CASSLAGLHSYEQYF
clone_size: NA; v_call: TRBV7-9; j_call: TRBJ2-2; d_call: NA; cdr3_nt: TGTGCCAGCAGCTTATATCATAGCGGCACCGGGGAGCTGTTTTTT; cdr3_aa: CASSLYHSGTGELFF
clone_size: NA; v_call: TRBV14; j_call: TRBJ2-1; d_call: NA; cdr3_nt: TGTGCCAGCAGCCAAGGCGAGCAACGCTCCTACAATGAGCAGTTCTTC; cdr3_aa: CASSQGEQRSYNEQFF